This T cell receptor beta chain stems from a study of quantifying T cell responses using KT2 cells. Study details: RNA was reverse transcribed with TCR alpha and beta constant-region primers.

Comment on this clonotype: Its antigen is unknown.

This CDR3 has 17 amino acids. V was shortened by 4 bases and J by 0 bases, with 18 bases between the two germline ends. Germline CDR1 and CDR2: SNHLY and FYNNEI. General study results and limits: KT2 sequences were detected down to about one KT2 cell per 100,000 PBMC.

Unfractionated PBMC were spiked with known numbers of KT2 clone cells. A range of KT2-to-PBMC ratios was made using fixed PBMC numbers. An oligo carrying a UMI was ligated to the cDNA 3' end. The first PCR ran 3 to 5 cycles with an equimolar RC1.1 and RC1.2 beta primer mix. TCRdb re-analysed the UMI-ligation and nested PCR reads in MiXCR, keeping a single row per CDR3 protein. The repertoire includes 31,000 or so distinct CDR3 sequences, 10% of them detected once, and more than 9.5% sits in the top ten. The sequenced sample consisted of PBMCs spiked with cells of the T cell clone KT2. The chain employs TRBV2 and TRBJ1-1; D is perhaps TRBD1 (6 bases). This TCR came from a human donor. For the CDR3, the DNA is TGTGCCAGCAGTGTTGGGGTCGGCGGGGGGCTGAACACTGAAGCTTTCTTT. Translated: CASSVGVGGGLNTEAFF.